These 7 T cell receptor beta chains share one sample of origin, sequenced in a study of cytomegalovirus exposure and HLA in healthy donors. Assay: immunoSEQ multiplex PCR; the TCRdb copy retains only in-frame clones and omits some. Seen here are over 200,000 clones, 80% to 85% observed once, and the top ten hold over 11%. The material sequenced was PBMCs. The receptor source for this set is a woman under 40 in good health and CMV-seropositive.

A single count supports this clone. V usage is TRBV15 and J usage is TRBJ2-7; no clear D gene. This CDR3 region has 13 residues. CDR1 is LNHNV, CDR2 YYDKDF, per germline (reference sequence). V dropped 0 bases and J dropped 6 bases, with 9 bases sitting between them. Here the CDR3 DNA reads TGTGCCACCAGCAGAGATGGGCTTTCCGAGCAGTACTTC. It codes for CATSRDGLSEQYF.

The CDR3 DNA sequence: TGCGGGGGACAGCACCAAGAGACCCAGTACTTC. This sequence encodes CGGQHQETQYF. The J gene is TRBJ2-5, the V gene TRBV20-1; 7 nucleotides align to TRBD1. Germline assignment: CDR1 DFQATT and CDR2 SNEGSKA (reference sequence). The CDR3 totals 11 residues.

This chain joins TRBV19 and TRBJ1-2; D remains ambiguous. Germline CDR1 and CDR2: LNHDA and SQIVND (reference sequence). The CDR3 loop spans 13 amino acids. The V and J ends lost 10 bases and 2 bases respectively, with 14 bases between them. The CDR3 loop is CATGRHSNYGYTF. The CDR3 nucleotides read TGTGCCACCGGAAGGCACAGCAACTATGGCTACACCTTC.

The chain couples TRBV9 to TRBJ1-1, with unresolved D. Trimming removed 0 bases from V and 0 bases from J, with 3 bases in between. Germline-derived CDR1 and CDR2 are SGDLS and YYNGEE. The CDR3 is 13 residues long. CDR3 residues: CASSVDLNTEAFF. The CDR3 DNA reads TGTGCCAGCAGCGTAGACCTGAACACTGAAGCTTTCTTT.

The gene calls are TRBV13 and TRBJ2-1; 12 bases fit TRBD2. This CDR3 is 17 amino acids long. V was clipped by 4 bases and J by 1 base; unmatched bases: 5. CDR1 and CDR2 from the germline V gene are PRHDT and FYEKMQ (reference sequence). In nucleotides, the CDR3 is TGTGCCAGCAGCTCTCGACTAGCGGGAGAGTCCTACAATGAGCAGTTCTTC. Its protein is CASSSRLAGESYNEQFF.

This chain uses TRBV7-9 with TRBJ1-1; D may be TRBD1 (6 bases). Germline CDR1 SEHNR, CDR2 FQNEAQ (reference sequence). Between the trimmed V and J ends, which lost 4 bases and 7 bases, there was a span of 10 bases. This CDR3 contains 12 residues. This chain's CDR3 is CASSWGDNEAFF. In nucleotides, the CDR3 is TGTGCCAGCAGCTGGGGGGACAATGAAGCTTTCTTT.

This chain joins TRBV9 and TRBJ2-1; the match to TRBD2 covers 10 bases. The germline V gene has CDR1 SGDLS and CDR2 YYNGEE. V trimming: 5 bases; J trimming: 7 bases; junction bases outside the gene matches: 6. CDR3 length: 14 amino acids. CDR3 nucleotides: TGTGCCAGCAGTCTAGCGGGAGTTATGAATGAGCAGTTCTTC. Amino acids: CASSLAGVMNEQFF.